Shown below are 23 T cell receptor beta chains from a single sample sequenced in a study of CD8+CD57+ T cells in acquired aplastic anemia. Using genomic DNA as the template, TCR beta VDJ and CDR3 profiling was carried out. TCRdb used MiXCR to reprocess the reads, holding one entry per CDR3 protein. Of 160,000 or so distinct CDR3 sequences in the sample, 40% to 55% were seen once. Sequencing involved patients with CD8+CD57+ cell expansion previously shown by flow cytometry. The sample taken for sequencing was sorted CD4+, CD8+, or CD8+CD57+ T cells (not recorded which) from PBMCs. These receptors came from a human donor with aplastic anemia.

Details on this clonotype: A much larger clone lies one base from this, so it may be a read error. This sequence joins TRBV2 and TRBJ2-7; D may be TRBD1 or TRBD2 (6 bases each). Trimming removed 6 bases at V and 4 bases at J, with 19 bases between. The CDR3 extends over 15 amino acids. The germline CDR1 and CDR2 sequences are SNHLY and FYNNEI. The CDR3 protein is CASREGETTFYEQYF. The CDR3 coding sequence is TGTGCCAGCAGGGAGGGGGAGACTACCTTTTACGAGCAGTACTTC.

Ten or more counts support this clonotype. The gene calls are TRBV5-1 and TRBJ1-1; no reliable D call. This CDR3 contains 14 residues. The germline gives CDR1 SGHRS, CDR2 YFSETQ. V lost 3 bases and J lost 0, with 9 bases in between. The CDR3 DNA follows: TGCGCCAGCAGCTGGGAGCGAATGAACACTGAAGCTTTCTTT. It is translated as CASSWERMNTEAFF.

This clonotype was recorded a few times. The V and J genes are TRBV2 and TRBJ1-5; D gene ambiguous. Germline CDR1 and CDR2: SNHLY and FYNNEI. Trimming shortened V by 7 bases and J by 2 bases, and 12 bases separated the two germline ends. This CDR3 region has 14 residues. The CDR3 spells CASMFSAGNQPQHF. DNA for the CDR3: TGTGCCAGCATGTTTAGTGCGGGCAATCAGCCCCAGCATTTT.

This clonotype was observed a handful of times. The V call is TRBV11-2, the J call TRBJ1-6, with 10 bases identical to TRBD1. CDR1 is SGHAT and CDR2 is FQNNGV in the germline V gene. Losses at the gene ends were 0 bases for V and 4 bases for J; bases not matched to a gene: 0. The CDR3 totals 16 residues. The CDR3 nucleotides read TGTGCCAGCAGCTTAGAGGGACAGGGGTATAATTCACCCCTCCACTTT. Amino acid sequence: CASSLEGQGYNSPLHF.

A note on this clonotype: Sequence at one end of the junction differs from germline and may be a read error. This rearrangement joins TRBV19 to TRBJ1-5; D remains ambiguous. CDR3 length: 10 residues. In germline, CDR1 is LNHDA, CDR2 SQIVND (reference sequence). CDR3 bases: TGCCTCATATTGCCACGGCCCCAGCATTTT. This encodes CLILPRPQHF. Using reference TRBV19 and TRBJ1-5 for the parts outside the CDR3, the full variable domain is DGGITQSPKYLFRKEGQNVTLSCEQNLNHDAMYWYRQDPGQGLRLIYYSQIVNDFQKGDIAEGYSVSREKKESFPLTVTSAQKNPTAFYLCLILPRPQHFGDGTRLSIL.

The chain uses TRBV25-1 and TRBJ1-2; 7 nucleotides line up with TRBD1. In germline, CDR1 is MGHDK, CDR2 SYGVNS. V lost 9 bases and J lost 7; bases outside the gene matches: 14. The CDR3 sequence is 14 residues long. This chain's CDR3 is CARDRTSTPGGYTF. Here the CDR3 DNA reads TGTGCCAGGGACAGGACCTCTACCCCGGGTGGCTACACCTTC.

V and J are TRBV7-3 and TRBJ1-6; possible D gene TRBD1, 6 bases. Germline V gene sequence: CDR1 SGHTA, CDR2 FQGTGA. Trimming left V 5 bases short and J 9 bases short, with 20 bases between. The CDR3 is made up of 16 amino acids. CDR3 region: CASSQGQWDTRSPLHF. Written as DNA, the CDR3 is TGTGCCAGCAGCCAAGGACAGTGGGACACTCGTTCACCCCTCCACTTT.

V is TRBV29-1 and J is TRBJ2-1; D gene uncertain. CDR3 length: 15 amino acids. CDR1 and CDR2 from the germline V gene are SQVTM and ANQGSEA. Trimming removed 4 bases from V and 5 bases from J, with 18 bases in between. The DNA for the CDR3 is TGCAGCGTTGTGCCCAATAGACATTTTAACAATGAGCAGTTCTTC. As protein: CSVVPNRHFNNEQFF.

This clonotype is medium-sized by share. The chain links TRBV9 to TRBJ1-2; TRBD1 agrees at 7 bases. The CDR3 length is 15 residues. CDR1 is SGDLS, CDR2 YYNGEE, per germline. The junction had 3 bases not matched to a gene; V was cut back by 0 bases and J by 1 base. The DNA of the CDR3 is TGTGCCAGCAGCGTAGAAGGGGACAGTAACTATGGCTACACCTTC. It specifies CASSVEGDSNYGYTF.

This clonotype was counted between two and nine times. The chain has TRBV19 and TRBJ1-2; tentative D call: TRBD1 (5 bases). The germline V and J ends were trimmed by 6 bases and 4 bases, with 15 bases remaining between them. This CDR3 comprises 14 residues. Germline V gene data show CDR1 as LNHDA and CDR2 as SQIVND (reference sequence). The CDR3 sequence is CASRSGPHTYGYTF. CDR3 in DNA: TGTGCCAGTAGGTCGGGACCGCATACCTATGGCTACACCTTC.

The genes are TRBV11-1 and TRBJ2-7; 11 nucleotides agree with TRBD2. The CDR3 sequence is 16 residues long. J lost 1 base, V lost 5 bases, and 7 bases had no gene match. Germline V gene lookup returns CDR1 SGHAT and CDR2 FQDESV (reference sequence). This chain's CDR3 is CASSNSGTSGSYEQYF. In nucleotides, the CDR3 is TGTGCCAGCAGCAACAGCGGGACTAGCGGATCCTACGAGCAGTACTTC.

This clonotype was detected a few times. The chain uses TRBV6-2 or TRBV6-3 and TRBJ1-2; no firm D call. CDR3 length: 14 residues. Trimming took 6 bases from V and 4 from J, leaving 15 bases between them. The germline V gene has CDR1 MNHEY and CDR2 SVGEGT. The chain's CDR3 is CASRTPLSTYGYTF. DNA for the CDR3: TGTGCCAGCAGGACCCCTCTATCCACCTATGGCTACACCTTC.

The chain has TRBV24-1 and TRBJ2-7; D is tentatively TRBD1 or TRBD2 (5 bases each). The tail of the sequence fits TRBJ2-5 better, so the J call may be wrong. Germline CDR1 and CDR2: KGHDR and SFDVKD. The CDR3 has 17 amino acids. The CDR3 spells CATSGDPGTAFGETQYF. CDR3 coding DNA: TGTGCCACCAGTGGCGATCCCGGGACCGCCTTTGGTGAGACCCAGTACTTC.

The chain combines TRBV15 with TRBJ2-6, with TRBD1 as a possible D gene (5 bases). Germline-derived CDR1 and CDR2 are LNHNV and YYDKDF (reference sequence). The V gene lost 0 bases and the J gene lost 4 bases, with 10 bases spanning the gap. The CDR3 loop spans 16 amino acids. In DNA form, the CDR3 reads TGTGCCACCAGCAGAGATTTTCGGACAGGGGCCAACGTCCTGACTTTC. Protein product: CATSRDFRTGANVLTF.

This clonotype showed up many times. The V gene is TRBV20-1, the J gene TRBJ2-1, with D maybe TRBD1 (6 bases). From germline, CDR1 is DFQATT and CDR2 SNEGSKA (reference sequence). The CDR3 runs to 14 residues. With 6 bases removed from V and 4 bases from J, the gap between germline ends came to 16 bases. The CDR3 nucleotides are TGCAGTGCAGTCACAGGGATGGGTTACAATGAGCAGTTCTTC. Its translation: CSAVTGMGYNEQFF.

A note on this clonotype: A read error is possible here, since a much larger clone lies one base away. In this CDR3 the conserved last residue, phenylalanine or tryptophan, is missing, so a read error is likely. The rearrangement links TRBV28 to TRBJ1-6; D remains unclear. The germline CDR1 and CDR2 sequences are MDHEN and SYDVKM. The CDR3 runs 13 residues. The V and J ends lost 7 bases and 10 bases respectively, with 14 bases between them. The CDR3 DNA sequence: TGTGCCAGCATTGATGGGGTCGGATCACCCCTCCACTCT. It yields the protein CASIDGVGSPLHS.

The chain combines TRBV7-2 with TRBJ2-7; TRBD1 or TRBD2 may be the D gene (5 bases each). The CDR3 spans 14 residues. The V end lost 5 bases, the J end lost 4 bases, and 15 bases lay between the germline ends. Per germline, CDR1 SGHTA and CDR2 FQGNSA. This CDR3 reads CASSLGTGWYEQYF. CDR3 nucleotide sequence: TGTGCCAGCAGCCTAGGGACGGGCTGGTACGAGCAGTACTTC.

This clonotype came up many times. The CDR3 region is CASSFGPAGNQPQHF. CDR3 coding DNA: TGCGCCAGCAGCTTTGGGCCCGCGGGCAATCAGCCCCAGCATTTT. The chain employs TRBV5-1 and TRBJ1-5; D unresolved. This CDR3 comprises 15 residues. Germline CDR1 is SGHRS and CDR2 is YFSETQ. The V end lost 2 bases, the J end lost 2 bases, and 11 bases lay between the germline ends.

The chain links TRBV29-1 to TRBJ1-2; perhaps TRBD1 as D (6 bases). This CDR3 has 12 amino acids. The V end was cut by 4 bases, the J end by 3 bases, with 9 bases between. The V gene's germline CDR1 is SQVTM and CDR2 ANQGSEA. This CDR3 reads CSVAGDDYGYTF. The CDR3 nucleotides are TGCAGCGTTGCAGGGGACGACTATGGCTACACCTTC.

The CDR3 coding sequence is TGTGCCAGCAGCTTGAGGGGACAGGGAAACTATGGCTACACCTTC. Translating gives CASSLRGQGNYGYTF. This chain connects TRBV5-4 to TRBJ1-2, with TRBD1 identical over 9 bases. The CDR3 is made up of 15 amino acids. The junction had 3 bases not matched to a gene; V was cut back by 1 base and J by 2 bases. The germline V gene encodes CDR1 SGHNT and CDR2 YYREEE (reference sequence).

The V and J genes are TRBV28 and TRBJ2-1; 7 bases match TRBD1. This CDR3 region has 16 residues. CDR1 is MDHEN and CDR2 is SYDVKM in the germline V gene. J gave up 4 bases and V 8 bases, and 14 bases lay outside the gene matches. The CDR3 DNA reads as TGTGCCAGCGGAACCCTACAGGGGATCCCGTACAATGAGCAGTTCTTC. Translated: CASGTLQGIPYNEQFF. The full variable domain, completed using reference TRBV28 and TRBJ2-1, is DVKVTQSSRYLVKRTGEKVFLECVQDMDHENMFWYRQDPGLGLRLIYFSYDVKMKEKGDIPEGYSVSREKKERFSLILESASTNQTSMYLCASGTLQGIPYNEQFFGPGTRLTVL.

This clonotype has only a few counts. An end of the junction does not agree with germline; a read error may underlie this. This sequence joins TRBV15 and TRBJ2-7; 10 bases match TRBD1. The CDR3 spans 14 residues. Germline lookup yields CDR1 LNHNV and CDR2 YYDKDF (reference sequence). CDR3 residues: CATSRVYEGQGYHF. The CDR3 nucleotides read TGTGCCACCAGCAGAGTCTATGAGGGACAGGGGTACCACTTC. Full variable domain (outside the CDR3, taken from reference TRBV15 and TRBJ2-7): DAMVIQNPRYQVTQFGKPVTLSCSQTLNHNVMYWYQQKSSQAPKLLFHYYDKDFNNEADTPDNFQSRRPNTSFCFLDIRSPGLGDTAMYLCATSRVYEGQGYHFGPGTRLTVT.

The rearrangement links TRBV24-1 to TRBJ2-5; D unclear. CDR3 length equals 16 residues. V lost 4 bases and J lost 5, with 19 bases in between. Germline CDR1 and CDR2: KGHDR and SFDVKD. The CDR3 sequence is CATSDRGSSQKETQYF. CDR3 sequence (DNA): TGTGCCACCAGTGACCGAGGCAGCAGTCAGAAGGAGACCCAGTACTTC.